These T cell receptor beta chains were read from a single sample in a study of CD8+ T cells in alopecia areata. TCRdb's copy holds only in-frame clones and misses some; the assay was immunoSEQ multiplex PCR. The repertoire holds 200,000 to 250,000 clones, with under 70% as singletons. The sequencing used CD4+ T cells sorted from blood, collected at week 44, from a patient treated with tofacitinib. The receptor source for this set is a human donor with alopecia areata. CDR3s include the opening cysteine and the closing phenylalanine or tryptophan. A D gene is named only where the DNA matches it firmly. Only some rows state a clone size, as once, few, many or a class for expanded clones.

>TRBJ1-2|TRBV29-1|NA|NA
CSVDMAGEAYGYTF
TGCAGCGTTGATATGGCAGGGGAGGCCTATGGCTACACCTTC
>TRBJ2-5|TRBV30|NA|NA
CAWSERTVIETQYF
TGTGCCTGGAGTGAACGTACAGTAATAGAGACCCAGTACTTC
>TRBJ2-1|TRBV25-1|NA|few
CASSEFRVGNEQFF
TGTGCCAGCAGTGAATTTCGGGTGGGGAATGAGCAGTTCTTC
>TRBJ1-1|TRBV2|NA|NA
CASILGWENTEAFF
TGTGCCAGCATACTTGGGTGGGAGAACACTGAAGCTTTCTTT
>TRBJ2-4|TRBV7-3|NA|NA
CASSLYGGNIQYF
TGTGCCAGCAGCTTATACGGGGGAAACATTCAGTACTTC
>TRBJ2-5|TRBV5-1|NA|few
CASSLGVGFSETQYF
TGCGCCAGCAGCTTGGGTGTTGGCTTCTCAGAGACCCAGTACTTC
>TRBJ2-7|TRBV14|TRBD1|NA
CASSQLRGQNEQYF
TGTGCCAGCAGCCAGCTCAGGGGGCAGAACGAGCAGTACTTC
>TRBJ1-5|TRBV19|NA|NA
CASSIVPGDQPQHF
TGTGCCAGTAGTATAGTACCGGGGGATCAGCCCCAGCATTTT
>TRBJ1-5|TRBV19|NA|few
CASSIDHRVIKSNQPQHF
TGTGCCAGTAGTATAGATCATAGGGTTATCAAAAGCAATCAGCCCCAGCATTTT
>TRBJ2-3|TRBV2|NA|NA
CASRPISDTDTQYF
TGTGCCAGCAGGCCCATCTCGGACACAGATACGCAGTATTTT
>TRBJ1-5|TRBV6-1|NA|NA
CASSEAQGLNQPQHF
TGTGCCAGCAGTGAAGCCCAGGGCCTCAATCAGCCCCAGCATTTT
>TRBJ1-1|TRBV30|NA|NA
CAWSVAAANTEAFF
TGTGCCTGGAGTGTAGCGGCAGCTAACACTGAAGCTTTCTTT
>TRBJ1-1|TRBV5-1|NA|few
CASSLEKNTEAFF
TGCGCCAGCAGCTTGGAGAAGAACACTGAAGCTTTCTTT
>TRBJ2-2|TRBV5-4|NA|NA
CASSLEVIGELFF
TGTGCCAGCAGCTTGGAAGTAATCGGGGAGCTGTTTTTT
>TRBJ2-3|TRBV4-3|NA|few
CASSQVVSSDTQYF
TGCGCCAGCAGCCAAGTCGTCTCTTCGGATACGCAGTATTTT
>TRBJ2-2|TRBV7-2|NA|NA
CASSPGGGPPPGELFF
TGTGCCAGCAGTCCTGGGGGGGGGCCACCCCCCGGGGAGCTGTTTTTT
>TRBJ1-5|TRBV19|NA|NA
CASSSVRDQPQHF
TGTGCCAGTAGTAGCGTCCGGGATCAGCCCCAGCATTTT
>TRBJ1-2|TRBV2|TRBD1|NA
CASSEPGQGFYGYTF
TGTGCCAGCAGTGAACCGGGACAGGGCTTTTATGGCTACACCTTC
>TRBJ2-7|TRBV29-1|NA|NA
CSVNQGSYEQYF
TGCAGCGTGAACCAGGGGTCCTACGAGCAGTACTTC
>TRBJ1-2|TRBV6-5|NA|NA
CASSLDRFNYGYTF
TGTGCCAGCAGTCTCGACAGATTTAACTATGGCTACACCTTC
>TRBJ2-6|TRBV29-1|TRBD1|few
CSVDGQGADGANVLTF
TGCAGCGTTGATGGACAGGGGGCGGATGGGGCCAACGTCCTGACTTTC
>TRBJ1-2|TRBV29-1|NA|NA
CSVGGGNYGYTF
TGCAGCGTTGGGGGGGGCAACTATGGCTACACCTTC
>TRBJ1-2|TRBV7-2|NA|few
CASSDSPYGYTF
TGTGCCAGCAGCGACAGCCCCTATGGCTACACCTTC
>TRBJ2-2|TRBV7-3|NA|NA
CASSEQGNTGELFF
TGTGCCAGCAGTGAGCAGGGGAACACCGGGGAGCTGTTTTTT
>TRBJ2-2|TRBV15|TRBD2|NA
CATLSGVANTGELFF
TGTGCCACTCTTAGCGGGGTCGCGAACACCGGGGAGCTGTTTTTT
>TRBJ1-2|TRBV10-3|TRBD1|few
CAITPGQGWGYTF
TGTGCCATCACTCCGGGACAGGGCTGGGGCTACACCTTC
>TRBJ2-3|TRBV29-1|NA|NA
CSVEDATFAPRTDTQYF
TGCAGCGTTGAAGACGCCACATTTGCGCCCCGCACAGATACGCAGTATTTT
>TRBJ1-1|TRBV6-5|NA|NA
CASRRHGEAFF
TGTGCCAGCAGGCGACATGGTGAAGCTTTCTTT
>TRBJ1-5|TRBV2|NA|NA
CASGKGGQPQHF
TGTGCCAGCGGGAAGGGTGGTCAGCCCCAGCATTTT
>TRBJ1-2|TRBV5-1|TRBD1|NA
CASSAGTGPLPGYTF
TGCGCCAGCAGCGCGGGGACAGGACCCCTCCCTGGCTACACCTTC
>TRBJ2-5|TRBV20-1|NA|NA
CSARTETQYF
TGCAGTGCTAGAACGGAGACCCAGTACTTC
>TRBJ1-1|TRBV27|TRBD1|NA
CASSEGTGRNTEAFF
TGTGCCAGCAGCGAAGGGACAGGGAGGAACACTGAAGCTTTCTTT
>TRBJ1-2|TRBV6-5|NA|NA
CASSYLVSRQGSGYTF
TGTGCCAGCAGTTACCTAGTGTCGCGGCAGGGGAGCGGCTACACCTTC
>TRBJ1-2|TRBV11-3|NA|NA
CASSVIDSVRYTF
TGTGCCAGCAGCGTCATTGACAGCGTACGCTACACCTTC
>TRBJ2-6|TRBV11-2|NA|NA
CASSLGGSGANVLTF
TGTGCCAGCAGCTTAGGAGGGTCTGGGGCCAACGTCCTGACTTTC
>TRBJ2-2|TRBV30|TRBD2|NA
CAWSVEWRGYTGELFF
TGTGCCTGGAGTGTAGAGTGGCGGGGGTACACCGGGGAGCTGTTTTTT
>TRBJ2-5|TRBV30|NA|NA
CAWSLRNSIKETQYF
TGTGCCTGGAGTTTAAGAAATTCCATAAAAGAGACCCAGTACTTC
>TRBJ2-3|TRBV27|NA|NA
CASSSGQRTQYF
TGTGCCAGCAGTTCAGGACAGAGAACGCAGTATTTT
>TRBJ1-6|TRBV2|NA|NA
CASSLVTGGDSPLHF
TGTGCCAGCAGTTTGGTTACGGGCGGGGATTCACCCCTCCACTTT
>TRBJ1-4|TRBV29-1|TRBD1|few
CSGTGATNEKLFF
TGCAGCGGCACAGGGGCAACTAATGAAAAACTGTTTTTT
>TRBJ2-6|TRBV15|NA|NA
CATSSRVSGANVLTF
TGTGCCACCAGCAGCAGGGTCTCAGGGGCCAACGTCCTGACTTTC